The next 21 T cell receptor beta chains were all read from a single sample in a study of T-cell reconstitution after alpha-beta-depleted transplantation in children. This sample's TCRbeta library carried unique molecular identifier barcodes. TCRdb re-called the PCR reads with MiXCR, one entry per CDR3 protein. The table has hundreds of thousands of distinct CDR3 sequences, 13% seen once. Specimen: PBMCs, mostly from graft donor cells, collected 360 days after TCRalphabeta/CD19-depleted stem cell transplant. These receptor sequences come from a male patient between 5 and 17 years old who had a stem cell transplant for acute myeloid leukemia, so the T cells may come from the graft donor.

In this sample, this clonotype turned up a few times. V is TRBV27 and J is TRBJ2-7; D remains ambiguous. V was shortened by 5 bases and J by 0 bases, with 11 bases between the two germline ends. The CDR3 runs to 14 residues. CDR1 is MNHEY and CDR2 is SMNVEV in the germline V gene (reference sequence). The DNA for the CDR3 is TGTGCCAGCAGTACCCTCTCCCGCTCCTACGAGCAGTACTTC. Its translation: CASSTLSRSYEQYF.

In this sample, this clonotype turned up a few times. Here the CDR3 reads CASSFRDRGPSTEAFF. Written as DNA, the CDR3 is TGTGCCAGCAGTTTCCGGGACAGGGGGCCGAGCACTGAAGCTTTCTTT. The rearrangement uses TRBV6-5 and TRBJ1-1, with 12 positions matching TRBD1. The trim removed 4 bases at V and 4 bases at J, leaving 7 bases unmatched. Germline lookup yields CDR1 MNHEY and CDR2 SVGAGI. The CDR3 length is 16 residues.

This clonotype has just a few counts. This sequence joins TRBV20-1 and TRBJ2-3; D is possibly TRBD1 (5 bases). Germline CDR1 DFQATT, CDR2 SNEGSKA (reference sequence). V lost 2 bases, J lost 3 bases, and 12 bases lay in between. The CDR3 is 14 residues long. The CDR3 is CSARKAGATDTQYF. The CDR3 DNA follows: TGCAGTGCTAGAAAAGCTGGGGCAACAGATACGCAGTATTTT.

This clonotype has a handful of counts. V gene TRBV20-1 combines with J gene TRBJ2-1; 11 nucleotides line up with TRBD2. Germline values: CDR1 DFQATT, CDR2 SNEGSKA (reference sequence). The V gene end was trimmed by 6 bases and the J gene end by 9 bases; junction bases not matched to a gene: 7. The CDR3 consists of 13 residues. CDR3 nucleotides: TGCAGTGCCCCAAGGGGACTAGCGGTTGAGCAGTTCTTC. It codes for CSAPRGLAVEQFF.

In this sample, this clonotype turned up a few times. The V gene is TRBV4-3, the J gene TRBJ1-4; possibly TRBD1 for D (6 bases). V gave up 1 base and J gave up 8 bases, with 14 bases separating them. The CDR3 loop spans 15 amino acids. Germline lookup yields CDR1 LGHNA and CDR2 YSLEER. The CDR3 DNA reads TGCGCCAGCAGCCAAGCGCCCGCAGGGGAGGAAAAACTGTTTTTT. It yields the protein CASSQAPAGEEKLFF.

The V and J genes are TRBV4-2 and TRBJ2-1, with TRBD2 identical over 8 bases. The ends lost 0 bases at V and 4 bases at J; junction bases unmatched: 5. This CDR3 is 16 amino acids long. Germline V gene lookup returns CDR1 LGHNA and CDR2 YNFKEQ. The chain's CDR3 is CASSQDDGRVYNEQFF. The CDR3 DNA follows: TGTGCCAGCAGCCAAGATGACGGGAGGGTATACAATGAGCAGTTCTTC.

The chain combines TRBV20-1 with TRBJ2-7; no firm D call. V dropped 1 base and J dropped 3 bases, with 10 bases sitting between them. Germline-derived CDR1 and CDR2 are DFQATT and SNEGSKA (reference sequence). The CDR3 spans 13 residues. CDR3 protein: CSARVPGRYEQYF. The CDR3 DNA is TGCAGTGCTAGAGTGCCAGGCCGCTACGAGCAGTACTTC.

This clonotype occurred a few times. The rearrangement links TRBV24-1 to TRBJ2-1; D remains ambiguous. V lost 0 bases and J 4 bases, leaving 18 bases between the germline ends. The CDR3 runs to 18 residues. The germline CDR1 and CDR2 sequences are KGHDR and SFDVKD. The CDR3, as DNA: TGTGCCACCAGTGATTTGAGGGCCTTCCCACAAAAATACAATGAGCAGTTCTTC. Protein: CATSDLRAFPQKYNEQFF.

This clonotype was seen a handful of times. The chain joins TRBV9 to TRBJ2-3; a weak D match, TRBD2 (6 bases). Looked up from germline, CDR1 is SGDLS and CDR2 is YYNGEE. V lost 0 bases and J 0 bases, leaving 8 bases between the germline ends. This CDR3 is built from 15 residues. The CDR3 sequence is CASSVVSGSTDTQYF. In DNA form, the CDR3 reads TGTGCCAGCAGCGTAGTTAGCGGCAGCACAGATACGCAGTATTTT. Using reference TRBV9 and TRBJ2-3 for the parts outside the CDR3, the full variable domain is DSGVTQTPKHLITATGQRVTLRCSPRSGDLSVYWYQQSLDQGLQFLIQYYNGEERAKGNILERFSAQQFPDLHSELNLSSLELGDSALYFCASSVVSGSTDTQYFGPGTRLTVL.

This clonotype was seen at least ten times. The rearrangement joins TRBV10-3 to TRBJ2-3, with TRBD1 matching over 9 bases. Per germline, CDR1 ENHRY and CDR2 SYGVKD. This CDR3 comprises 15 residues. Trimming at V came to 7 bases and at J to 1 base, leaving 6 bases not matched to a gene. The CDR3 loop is CAITGQGSGTDTQYF. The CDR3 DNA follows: TGTGCCATCACCGGACAGGGGTCGGGCACAGATACGCAGTATTTT.

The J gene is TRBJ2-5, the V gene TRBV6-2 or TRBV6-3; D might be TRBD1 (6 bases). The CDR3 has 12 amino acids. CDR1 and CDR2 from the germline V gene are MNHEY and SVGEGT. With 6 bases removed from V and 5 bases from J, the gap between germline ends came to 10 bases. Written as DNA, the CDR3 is TGTGCCAGCAGACAGGGCGGGGAGACCCAGTACTTC. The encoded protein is CASRQGGETQYF.

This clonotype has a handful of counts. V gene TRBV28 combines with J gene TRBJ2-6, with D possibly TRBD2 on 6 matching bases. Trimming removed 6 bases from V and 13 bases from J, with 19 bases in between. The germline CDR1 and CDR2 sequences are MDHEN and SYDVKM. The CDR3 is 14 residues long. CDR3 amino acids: CASSLGGSPRVLTF. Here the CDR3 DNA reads TGTGCCAGCAGCCTGGGAGGCTCGCCTCGAGTCCTGACTTTC.

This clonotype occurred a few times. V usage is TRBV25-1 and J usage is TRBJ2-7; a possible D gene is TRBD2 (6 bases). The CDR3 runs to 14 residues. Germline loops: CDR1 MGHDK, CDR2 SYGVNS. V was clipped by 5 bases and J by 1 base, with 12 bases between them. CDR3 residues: CASSPRLDSYEQYF. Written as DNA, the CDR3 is TGTGCCAGCAGTCCCCGACTAGATTCCTACGAGCAGTACTTC.

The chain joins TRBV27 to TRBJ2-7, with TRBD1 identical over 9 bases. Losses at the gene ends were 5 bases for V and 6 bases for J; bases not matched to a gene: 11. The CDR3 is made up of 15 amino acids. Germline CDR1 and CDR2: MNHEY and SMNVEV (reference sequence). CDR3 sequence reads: CASSPDRGRGSEQYF. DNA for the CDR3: TGTGCCAGCAGTCCGGACAGGGGACGGGGTTCCGAGCAGTACTTC.

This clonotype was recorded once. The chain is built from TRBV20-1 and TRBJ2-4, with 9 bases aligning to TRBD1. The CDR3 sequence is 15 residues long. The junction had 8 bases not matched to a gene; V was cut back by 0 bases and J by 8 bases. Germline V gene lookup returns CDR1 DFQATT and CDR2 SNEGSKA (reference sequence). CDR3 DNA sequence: TGCAGTGCTAGAGATCTGGGACAGGGCGGGGACATTCAGTACTTC. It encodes CSARDLGQGGDIQYF.

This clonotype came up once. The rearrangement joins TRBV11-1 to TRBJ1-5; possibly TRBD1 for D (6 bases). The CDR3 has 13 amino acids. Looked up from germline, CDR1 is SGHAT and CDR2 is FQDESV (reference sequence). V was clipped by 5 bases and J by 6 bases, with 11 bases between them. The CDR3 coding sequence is TGTGCCAGCAGCCGGGGGGCCAGTCAGCCCCAGCATTTT. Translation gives CASSRGASQPQHF.

The CDR3 here is CASSFDRLPGLATFSYNEQFF. The CDR3 DNA reads as TGTGCCAGCAGCTTTGACAGGTTACCGGGACTAGCAACCTTCTCCTACAATGAGCAGTTCTTC. The genes are TRBV11-2 and TRBJ2-1, with 9 bases aligning to TRBD2. This CDR3 has 21 residues. Germline V gene sequence: CDR1 SGHAT, CDR2 FQNNGV. The J segment lost 0 bases and the V segment lost 3 bases, leaving 18 bases of the junction unmatched.

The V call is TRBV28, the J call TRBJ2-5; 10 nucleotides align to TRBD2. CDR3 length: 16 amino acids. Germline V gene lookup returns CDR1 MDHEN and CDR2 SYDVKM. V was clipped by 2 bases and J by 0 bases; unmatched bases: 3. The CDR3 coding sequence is TGTGCCAGCAGTTTAACGACTAGCGGGTACCAAGAGACCCAGTACTTC. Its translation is CASSLTTSGYQETQYF.

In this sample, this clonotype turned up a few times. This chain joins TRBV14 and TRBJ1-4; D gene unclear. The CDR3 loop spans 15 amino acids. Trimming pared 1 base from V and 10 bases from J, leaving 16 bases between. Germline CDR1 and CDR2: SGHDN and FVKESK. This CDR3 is CASSQGLGKSGKLFF. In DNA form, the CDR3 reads TGTGCCAGCAGCCAAGGTCTGGGGAAGAGTGGAAAACTGTTTTTT.

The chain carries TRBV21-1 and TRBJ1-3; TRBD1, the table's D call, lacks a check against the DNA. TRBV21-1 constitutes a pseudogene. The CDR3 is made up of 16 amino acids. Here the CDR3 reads CASSIGQCYSGNTIYF. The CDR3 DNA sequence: TGTGCCAGCAGCATTGGACAGTGCTACTCTGGAAACACCATATATTTT.

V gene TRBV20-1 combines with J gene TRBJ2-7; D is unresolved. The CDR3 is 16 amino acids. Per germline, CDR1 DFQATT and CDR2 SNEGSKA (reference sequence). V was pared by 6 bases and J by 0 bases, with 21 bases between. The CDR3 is CSAVYPRQRASYEQYF. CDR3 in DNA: TGCAGTGCCGTCTATCCACGTCAACGGGCCTCCTACGAGCAGTACTTC.